This paragraph reports one TCR beta chain. Its target is unknown. The record originates from a study of shared clonotypes between healthy human individuals. The study, taken as a whole, reports: A reduction in generation probabilities was seen for non-shared clonotypes relative to those shared by all four donors.

The CDR3 runs 13 residues. V was shortened by 10 bases and J by 2 bases, with 15 bases between the two germline ends. Germline-derived CDR1 and CDR2 are MNHEY and SVGAGI. A CD45RA+ naive subset and a CD45RA-negative memory subset were split from CD4+ cells. Sequencing used immunoSEQ multiplex PCR; TCRdb keeps in-frame clones, though not all of them. The table lists around 1.4 million clones, around 98.5% of them singletons. The TCR sequence derives from a man aged 30 to 45 in good health. This rearrangement joins TRBV6-5 to TRBJ2-7, with a weak D call TRBD1 (5 bases). Sequenced material: naive CD4+ T cells sorted from blood. The subset is: CD45RA+ positively selected. CDR3 loop: CATRAPGTYEQYF. Here the CDR3 DNA reads TGTGCCACCCGGGCGCCAGGGACCTACGAGCAGTACTTC.